What follows is one TCR beta chain and its context. Original processing methods: Reference gene primer amplification in the assay estimated nucleated cell counts. Repertoires were generated with immunoSEQ multiplex PCR, while TCRdb's copy carries only in-frame clones and drops some. Clonal size and the V and J genes are those of that table, whereas D and trimming came from the DNA. The table records fewer than 500,000 clones, around 88% of them present only once. This sample is part of a study of blood T cell repertoires in COVID-19. Study-wide background: Acute-phase and convalescent COVID-19 samples originated in the United States, Italy and Spain.

Germline values: CDR1 SNHLY, CDR2 FYNNEI. This CDR3 contains 12 residues. The V gene end was trimmed by 6 bases and the J gene end by 7 bases; junction bases not matched to a gene: 3. This TCR was sampled from a woman in her twenties or thirties with acute or convalescent COVID-19. The chain joins TRBV2 to TRBJ2-1; 7 bases match TRBD2. Sequencing input: peripheral blood. The CDR3 DNA follows: TGTGCCAGCAGGCCACTAGCGAATGAGCAGTTCTTC. Its translation: CASRPLANEQFF.